This T cell receptor (beta chain) was documented in a study of identifying expanded T cells in peripheral blood (dated by TCRdb to about 2019). Broadly, across the study: Four technical replicates, made by sequencing separate aliquots from the same pool of genomic DNA, were compared pairwise. Points the paper makes about the study in general: Between technical replicates the binomial model flagged about 1.2 differentially abundant clones, whereas over about 2 weeks the binomial model flagged about 15 and over approximately 4 weeks around 18. For all healthy donors, the variance in clone template counts between approximately 2-week samples rose significantly as total template count increased. Across all healthy-donor time intervals, the beta-binomial model significantly lowered both the number of clones called differentially abundant and the false-positive rate. The authors expected that biological variance in healthy repertoires might rise further over much longer intervals, such as months to years.

Per the germline V gene (reference sequence), PRHDT is the CDR1 and FYEKMQ is the CDR2. V drops 8 bases and J drops 4 bases, leaving 21 bases in between. Taken from cysteine to phenylalanine, the CDR3 has 15 residues. Just CDR3 DNA is preserved here, 45 bases in frame from base 1. With regard to this clone: Its antigen remains undetermined. Base qualities are not recorded, but no much larger clone differs from it by a single base.

No immune events such as infections were documented for the healthy donors during the collection period. Blood repertoires from healthy donors were used as a training cohort for calibrating time-dependent variance in a beta-binomial model of differential abundance of T-cell clones. The training cohort was composed of roughly ten healthy donors, 3 female and 7 male. On average the donors were about 45 years old, and their ages spanned about 25 to 64 years. Whole blood, obtained from a commercial supplier, was collected from each healthy donor at three time points spaced approximately 15 days apart. Genomic DNA was extracted from unsorted whole blood for immunosequencing. TCRbeta CDR3 regions were profiled by bias-controlled multiplex PCR amplification of genomic DNA with the immunoSEQ Assay. In the authors' own workflow: The absolute abundance of each unique TCRbeta CDR3 region was quantified after sequences were collapsed and filtered. Differential abundance was tested with a binomial (Fisher-equivalent) model and with a beta-binomial model adding time-dependent variance fitted from healthy donors. Clones with fewer than 5 combined templates were excluded, and clones with Benjamini-Hochberg FDR below 0.01 were called differentially abundant. In the beta-binomial model, variance was expressed as a function of the total template count across the two samples, in the form v = (b*log(k)+a)^2. In its TCRdb copy, this immuneACCESS table keeps in-frame sequences only and misses some clones. Where compared with another copy, unresolved V genes explain less than half of these, and the others have no known cause. That table supplies the V and J calls and clone size; D and trimming were determined from the DNA. Within this sample are roughly 86,000 clones, with 70% to 90% of them counted one time only. The top ten clonotypes cover around 4.3% of the sample.

The V gene is TRBV13 and the J gene is TRBJ2-7; a tentative D match to TRBD2 spans 6 bases. Sequencing input: blood. The sequence derives from a person aged 18 to 70 in good health. The CDR3 amino acid sequence is: CASGQRVGGDYEQYF. The sequenced DNA is TGTGCCAGCGGCCAAAGGGTAGGCGGGGATTACGAGCAGTACTTC.